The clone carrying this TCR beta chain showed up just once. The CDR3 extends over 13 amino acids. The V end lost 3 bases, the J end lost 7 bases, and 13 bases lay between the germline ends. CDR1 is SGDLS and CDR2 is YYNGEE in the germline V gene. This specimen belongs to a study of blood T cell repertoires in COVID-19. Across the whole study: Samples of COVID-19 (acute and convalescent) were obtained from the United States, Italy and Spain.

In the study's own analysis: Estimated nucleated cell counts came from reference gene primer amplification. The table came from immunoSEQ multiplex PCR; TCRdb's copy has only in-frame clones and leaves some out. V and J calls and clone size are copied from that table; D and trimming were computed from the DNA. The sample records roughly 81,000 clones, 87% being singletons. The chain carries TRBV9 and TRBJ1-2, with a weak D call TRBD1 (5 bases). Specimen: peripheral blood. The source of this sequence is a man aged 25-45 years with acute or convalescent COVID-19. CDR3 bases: TGTGCCAGCAGCGCTCACGACAGTTCTGGCTACACCTTC. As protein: CASSAHDSSGYTF. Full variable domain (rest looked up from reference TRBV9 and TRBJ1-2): DSGVTQTPKHLITATGQRVTLRCSPRSGDLSVYWYQQSLDQGLQFLIQYYNGEERAKGNILERFSAQQFPDLHSELNLSSLELGDSALYFCASSAHDSSGYTFGSGTRLTVV.